This T cell receptor beta chain was sequenced in a study of T cell repertoires in cytomegalovirus infection. A word on this clonotype: The antigen is undetermined.

Germline assignment: CDR1 SGHTA and CDR2 FQGNSA. The CDR3 length is 16 residues. J was trimmed by 2 bases and V by 5 bases; bases with no gene match: 9. TCRdb itself ran the reads through MiXCR, one entry per CDR3 protein. The profile covers some 180,000 distinct CDR3 sequences, with 15% to 20% appearing a single time and almost 25% taken by the ten largest. Study results and caveats: Across the ex vivo response, the dominant clonotypes were HLA-C-restricted CMV-specific TCR beta clonotypes.

The sequence was collected from a human donor in good health (CMV status not recorded). Some clones in this sample may be carry-over from other donors' samples. Sequencing used CD8+ T cells from PBMCs. The chain joins TRBV7-2 to TRBJ2-7; 10 nucleotides agree with TRBD2. As DNA, the CDR3 is TGTGCCAGCAGCCCCCCTAGCGGGGGTGCCCCCTACGAGCAGTACTTC. Translation: CASSPPSGGAPYEQYF.